The 17 T cell receptor beta chains in this list originate from one sample, sequenced in a study of technical replicates of blood from a handful of donors. Profiled with immunoSEQ multiplex PCR; TCRdb holds only in-frame clones, not every one. The sample has some 70,000 clones, 88% seen once; the top ten hold under 6%. Sequencing used PBMCs. These receptors all come from a human donor in good health. Some clones in this sample may be carry-over from other donors' samples.

The rearrangement joins TRBV7-8 to TRBJ2-1; possibly TRBD1 for D (5 bases). Deletions cut 3 bases from V and 0 bases from J, with 12 bases between. CDR1 and CDR2 (germline): SGHVS, FQNEAQ. The CDR3 covers 16 residues. CDR3 sequence reads: CASSFRRQSSYNEQFF. The CDR3 nucleotides read TGTGCCAGCAGCTTCAGGCGACAGAGCTCCTACAATGAGCAGTTCTTC.

A note on this clone: The junction differs from germline at one of its ends, possibly a read error. The V and J genes are TRBV5-4 and TRBJ1-3, with D possibly TRBD1 on 6 matching bases. The germline CDR1 and CDR2 sequences are SGHNT and YYREEE (reference sequence). The CDR3 spans 16 residues. DNA for the CDR3: TGTGCCAGCAGTTTGGATCAAGGGGGCTCTGGAAACACCATATATTTT. It yields the protein CASSLDQGGSGNTIYF. Looking up the rest from reference TRBV5-4 and TRBJ1-3 gives the full variable domain: ETGVTQSPTHLIKTRGQQVTLRCSSQSGHNTVSWYQQALGQGPQFIFQYYREEENGRGNFPPRFSGLQFPNYSSELNVNALELDDSALYLCASSLDQGGSGNTIYFGEGSWLTVV.

The CDR3 coding sequence is TGTGCCAGCAGCACTTCTGGGGGGGCACGAAGGGATGAAAAACTGTTTTTT. Translation: CASSTSGGARRDEKLFF. The V gene is TRBV5-4, the J gene TRBJ1-4, with D perhaps TRBD1 (6 bases). CDR3 length: 17 residues. Germline CDR1 is SGHNT and CDR2 is YYREEE (reference sequence). V lost 4 bases and J 6 bases, leaving 22 bases between the germline ends.

The chain joins TRBV7-8 to TRBJ2-7, with TRBD1 matching 10 bases. The V and J ends lost 5 bases and 7 bases, in that order; junction bases with no gene match: 8. CDR1 is SGHVS and CDR2 is FQNEAQ in the germline V gene. There are 14 residues in the CDR3. CDR3 loop: CASSPGTGASEQYF. CDR3 bases: TGTGCCAGCAGCCCCGGGACAGGGGCCTCGGAGCAGTACTTC.

V is TRBV10-3 and J is TRBJ1-3; D perhaps matches TRBD1 (6 bases). In germline, CDR1 is ENHRY, CDR2 SYGVKD. This CDR3 is built from 15 residues. The V end was cut by 6 bases, the J end by 0 bases, with 12 bases between. CDR3 nucleotide sequence: TGTGCCATCAGGGCGACAGGCAACTCTGGAAACACCATATATTTT. Its translation: CAIRATGNSGNTIYF.

V and J are TRBV7-3 and TRBJ2-1, with a possible D match to TRBD2 (6 bases). Trimming left V 5 bases short and J 6 bases short, with 17 bases between. This CDR3 contains 15 residues. The V gene's germline CDR1 is SGHTA and CDR2 FQGTGA. CDR3 in DNA: TGTGCCAGCAGCCCCGGGAGAGGGCCCTCCAATGAGCAGTTCTTC. This sequence encodes CASSPGRGPSNEQFF. The full variable domain, completed using reference TRBV7-3 and TRBJ2-1, is GAGVSQTPSNKVTEKGKYVELRCDPISGHTALYWYRQSLGQGPEFLIYFQGTGAADDSGLPNDRFFAVRPEGSVSTLKIQRTERGDSAVYLCASSPGRGPSNEQFFGPGTRLTVL.

This clone was recorded only once. The V gene is TRBV9, the J gene TRBJ2-1; D ambiguous. This CDR3 region has 15 residues. The V end lost 0 bases, the J end lost 0 bases, and 7 bases lay between the germline ends. Germline V gene sequence: CDR1 SGDLS, CDR2 YYNGEE. The CDR3: CASSVEASSYNEQFF. The CDR3 coding sequence is TGTGCCAGCAGCGTAGAAGCTAGCTCCTACAATGAGCAGTTCTTC.

The chain joins TRBV5-4 to TRBJ2-7, with 14 bases that match TRBD2. Unmatched junction bases numbered 2, after V lost 4 bases and J lost 5 bases. Germline V gives CDR1 SGHNT, CDR2 YYREEE (reference sequence). This CDR3 is 14 amino acids long. This CDR3 reads CASSLGLAGDEQYF. CDR3 nucleotide sequence: TGTGCCAGCAGCCTGGGACTAGCGGGGGACGAGCAGTACTTC.

This chain uses TRBV19 with TRBJ1-1, with D hard to call. The CDR3 is 13 residues long. Trimming removed 6 bases from V and 4 bases from J, with 12 bases in between. CDR1 is LNHDA and CDR2 is SQIVND in the germline V gene (reference sequence). The CDR3 nucleotides read TGTGCCAGTAGGGAGGTGTTGGGCACTGAAGCTTTCTTT. This encodes CASREVLGTEAFF.

The chain has TRBV5-5 and TRBJ1-1; 7 positions agree with TRBD1. This CDR3 is built from 15 residues. Germline V CDR1 and CDR2: SGHKS, YYEKEE (reference sequence). V trimming: 2 bases; J trimming: 6 bases; junction bases outside the gene matches: 10. CDR3 in amino acids: CASSFGVRGWAEAFF. CDR3 DNA: TGTGCCAGCAGCTTTGGGGTCAGGGGGTGGGCTGAAGCTTTCTTT.

The rearrangement uses TRBV4-3 and TRBJ2-3; D is perhaps TRBD2 (5 bases). The CDR3 runs to 12 residues. V was cut by 4 bases and J by 5 bases, with 7 bases left in between. Germline CDR1 and CDR2: LGHNA and YSLEER. In DNA, the CDR3 is TGCGCCAGCAGCCCCGGAGGAGATACGCAGTATTTT. It translates to CASSPGGDTQYF.

The chain joins TRBV7-2 to TRBJ2-1; 12 positions agree with TRBD2. The ends lost 1 base at V and 6 bases at J; junction bases unmatched: 4. Per the germline V gene, CDR1 is SGHTA and CDR2 is FQGNSA. CDR3 size: 16 residues. This CDR3 reads CASSLVRLAGVNEQFF. In DNA form, the CDR3 reads TGTGCCAGCAGCTTAGTTAGACTAGCGGGAGTCAATGAGCAGTTCTTC.

This clone was seen only once. J is TRBJ2-1 and V is TRBV11-1; perhaps TRBD1 as D (6 bases). The CDR3 sequence is 15 residues long. Germline loops: CDR1 SGHAT, CDR2 FQDESV (reference sequence). V shed 2 bases and J shed 2 bases, with 10 bases lying between them. DNA of the CDR3: TGTGCCAGCAGCTTATTCCGGGACACCTACAATGAGCAGTTCTTC. This translates into CASSLFRDTYNEQFF.

The chain employs TRBV6-1 and TRBJ1-3; 7 positions agree with TRBD1. Per germline, CDR1 MNHNS and CDR2 SASEGT. The J segment lost 0 bases and the V segment lost 6 bases, leaving 2 bases of the junction unmatched. The CDR3 contains 14 residues. The CDR3 sequence is CASRDRYSGNTIYF. CDR3 DNA: TGTGCCAGCAGGGACAGGTACTCTGGAAACACCATATATTTT.

The rearrangement uses TRBV4-3 and TRBJ1-6; tentatively, D is TRBD1 (6 bases). The V gene lost 0 bases and the J gene lost 9 bases, with 12 bases spanning the gap. The CDR3 is 15 residues long. The V gene's germline CDR1 is LGHNA and CDR2 YSLEER. The CDR3 DNA sequence: TGCGCCAGCAGCCAAGATTTACAGGGTAGTTCACCCCTCCACTTT. Amino acid sequence: CASSQDLQGSSPLHF.

The V and J genes are TRBV7-8 and TRBJ1-6; TRBD1 agrees at 9 bases. The CDR3 covers 14 residues. CDR1 is SGHVS and CDR2 is FQNEAQ in the germline V gene. Germline trimming cut 5 bases from V and 7 bases from J; bases unmatched to any gene: 3. The CDR3 is CASSGQGINSPLHF. The CDR3 region has the DNA TGTGCCAGCAGCGGACAGGGGATAAATTCACCCCTCCACTTT.

The CDR3 nucleotides read TGTGCCAGCAGCCAGGGGGCAGGGTTCGACTATGGCTACACCTTC. This encodes CASSQGAGFDYGYTF. V gene TRBV27 combines with J gene TRBJ1-2; 8 nucleotides align to TRBD1. Germline V gene sequence: CDR1 MNHEY, CDR2 SMNVEV (reference sequence). The CDR3 sequence is 15 residues long. Trimming cost V 6 bases and J 3 bases; bases outside gene matches: 9.